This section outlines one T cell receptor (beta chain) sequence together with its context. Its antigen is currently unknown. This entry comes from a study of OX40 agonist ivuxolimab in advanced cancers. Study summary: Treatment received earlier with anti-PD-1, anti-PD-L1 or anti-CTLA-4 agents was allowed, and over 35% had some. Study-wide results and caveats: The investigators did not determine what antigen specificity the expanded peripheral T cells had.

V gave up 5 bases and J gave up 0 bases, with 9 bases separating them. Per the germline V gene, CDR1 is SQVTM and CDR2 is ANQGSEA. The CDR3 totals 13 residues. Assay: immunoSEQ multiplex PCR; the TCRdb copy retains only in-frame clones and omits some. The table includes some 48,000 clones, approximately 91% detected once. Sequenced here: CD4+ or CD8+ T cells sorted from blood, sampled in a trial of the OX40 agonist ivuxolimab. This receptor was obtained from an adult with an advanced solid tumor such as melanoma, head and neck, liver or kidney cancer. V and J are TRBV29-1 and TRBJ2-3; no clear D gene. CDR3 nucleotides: TGCAGCGTTTTGGGTCCGAGCACAGATACGCAGTATTTT. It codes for CSVLGPSTDTQYF.